This T cell receptor (beta chain) was found in a study of STAT3 mutations in large granular lymphocyte leukemia. A remark on this clone: What it binds is unknown.

CDR1 SEHNR and CDR2 FQNEAQ come from the germline V gene (reference sequence). The V end lost 5 bases, the J end lost 4 bases, and 18 bases lay between the germline ends. CDR3 length equals 16 residues. Study-wide findings and caveats: Every T-LGLL patient had at least one immunodominant TCRbeta clonotype. All newly emerging clones after therapy were STAT3 wild type. Clonal expansion was inferred from samples taken at other timepoints.

The method was immunoSEQ multiplex PCR; TCRdb's version includes in-frame clones alone and lacks a portion of them. The sample consists of over 30,000 clones, nearly 90% of them appearing once. This chain joins TRBV7-9 and TRBJ1-3, with D possibly TRBD1 on 6 matching bases. The receptor was derived from a human donor with T large granular lymphocyte leukemia. Some clones in this sample may be carry-over from other donors' samples. What was sequenced was PBMCs. The CDR3 sequence: CASSRVKGVAGNTIYF. The CDR3 DNA follows: TGTGCCAGCAGCCGCGTCAAGGGGGTAGCAGGAAACACCATATATTTT.